The clone carrying this T cell receptor (beta chain) was observed a handful of times. This record comes from a study of beta chain features in type 1 diabetes. Of the isolated RNA, all was reverse transcribed, and so the sequenced material was expressed TCRB transcripts. Sequencing was performed with immunoSEQ multiplex PCR; in TCRdb, only in-frame clones are kept and a portion is missing. Among under 450,000 clones listed, about 14% were seen once. The TCR comes from a man younger than 40 in good health. Sequences were obtained from naive CD4+ T cells from blood.

CDR3 in amino acids: CASSRGGLAETQYF. In DNA form, the CDR3 reads TGTGCCAGCAGTCGAGGGGGACTAGCGGAGACCCAGTACTTC. The V gene is TRBV6-5, the J gene TRBJ2-5; 10 bases line up with TRBD2. The trim removed 5 bases at V and 5 bases at J, leaving 5 bases unmatched. From germline, CDR1 is MNHEY and CDR2 SVGAGI. The CDR3 totals 14 residues.